A single sample gave rise to the 6 T cell receptor beta chains below, sequenced in a study of control samples from healthy donors and cancer patients. The assay was immunoSEQ multiplex PCR, and TCRdb's table has in-frame clones only and misses some. The sample holds some 74,000 clones, around nine tenths seen once. Sequenced input: blood. The receptors shown here come from a woman in her forties or fifties in good health.

The CDR3 loop reads CASSQVGFTGRGGEQYF. Written as DNA, the CDR3 is TGTGCCAGCAGCCAAGTCGGGTTTACGGGCAGGGGTGGCGAGCAGTACTTC. This chain links TRBV3-1 (or the pseudogene TRBV3-2) with TRBJ2-7, with D perhaps matching TRBD1 (6 bases). The CDR3 is 17 amino acids. Trimming left V 1 base short and J 6 bases short, with 22 bases between. The V gene's germline CDR1 is LGHDT and CDR2 YNNKEL (reference sequence).

The chain has TRBV6-5 and TRBJ1-1, with D possibly TRBD1 on 5 matching bases. This CDR3 contains 13 residues. Germline-derived CDR1 and CDR2 are MNHEY and SVGAGI. V lost 7 bases and J lost 4, with 13 bases in between. CDR3 sequence (DNA): TGTGCCAGCACCCTTGCGGGGGGCACTGAAGCTTTCTTT. It encodes CASTLAGGTEAFF.

The chain uses TRBV6-5 and TRBJ2-3, with 13 bases identical to TRBD2. The J segment lost 5 bases and the V segment lost 5 bases, leaving 4 bases of the junction unmatched. The CDR3 consists of 15 residues. Germline V gene data show CDR1 as MNHEY and CDR2 as SVGAGI. The CDR3 region has the DNA TGTGCCAGCAGTCCTGGACTAGCGGGGGTAGATACGCAGTATTTT. Residues: CASSPGLAGVDTQYF.

V gene TRBV2 combines with J gene TRBJ1-4; D perhaps matches TRBD1 (5 bases). Germline CDR1 SNHLY, CDR2 FYNNEI. The CDR3 loop spans 14 amino acids. Trimming cost V 6 bases and J 4 bases, with 12 bases left between them. The CDR3 DNA follows: TGTGCCAGCAGAGACAACGGGGGTAATGAAAAACTGTTTTTT. Encoded protein: CASRDNGGNEKLFF.

This chain links TRBV7-8 with TRBJ1-4; no firm D call. Trimming left V 0 bases short and J 7 bases short, with 6 bases between. Germline loops: CDR1 SGHVS, CDR2 FQNEAQ. The CDR3 extends over 13 amino acids. The CDR3 DNA follows: TGTGCCAGCAGCTTAGCTTATTTTGAAAAACTGTTTTTT. Translated, it gives CASSLAYFEKLFF.

The CDR3 region has the DNA TGCAGCGTCGGACAGGGAAGGTATGGCTACACCTTC. Amino acids: CSVGQGRYGYTF. V and J are TRBV29-1 and TRBJ1-2; 8 positions agree with TRBD1. Per the germline V gene, CDR1 is SQVTM and CDR2 is ANQGSEA. The V segment lost 6 bases and the J segment 5 bases; nucleotides outside the gene matches: 5. CDR3 size: 12 residues.